One and the same sample provided the 15 T cell receptor beta chains below, sequenced in a study of cytomegalovirus exposure and HLA in healthy donors. Primers: 60 Vbeta forward and 13 Jbeta reverse. Clones were read by immunoSEQ multiplex PCR, and TCRdb kept only the in-frame ones, dropping some. The sample comprises 140,000 or so clones, 70% of which are singletons, and roughly 1.7% rests with the top ten. Input material: PBMCs. These receptors all come from a woman under 40 in good health and CMV-seronegative.

CDR3 sequence (DNA): TGTGCCAGCAGTGAGAGCGGGAACAATGAGCAGTTCTTC. This sequence encodes CASSESGNNEQFF. The V call is TRBV11-3, the J call TRBJ2-1; the match to TRBD2 covers 7 bases. Trimming removed 6 bases from V and 5 bases from J; junction bases left unmatched: 4. CDR1 is SGHNT and CDR2 is YENEEA in the germline V gene. The CDR3 covers 13 residues.

The V gene is TRBV5-6, the J gene TRBJ2-3; D is possibly TRBD2 (5 bases). V gave up 3 bases and J gave up 5 bases, with 16 bases separating them. Germline loops: CDR1 SGHDT, CDR2 YYEEEE. This CDR3 has 15 amino acids. CDR3 DNA: TGTGCCAGCAGCTACGCCTCGGGGTCGGGAGATACGCAGTATTTT. The encoded protein is CASSYASGSGDTQYF.

The J gene is TRBJ2-2, the V gene TRBV5-4, with TRBD1 matching 10 bases. The CDR3 has 16 amino acids. The germline CDR1 and CDR2 sequences are SGHNT and YYREEE (reference sequence). Losses at the gene ends were 4 bases for V and 4 bases for J; bases not matched to a gene: 7. The CDR3 loop reads CASSLGQGIRTGELFF. For the CDR3, the DNA is TGTGCCAGCAGCCTGGGACAGGGGATCCGCACCGGGGAGCTGTTTTTT.

The chain has TRBV19 and TRBJ1-3; 10 nucleotides match TRBD1. Unmatched junction bases numbered 5, after V lost 8 bases and J lost 4 bases. Germline assignment: CDR1 LNHDA and CDR2 SQIVND (reference sequence). The CDR3 contains 14 residues. This chain's CDR3 is CASSDRGYGNTIYF. Written as DNA, the CDR3 is TGTGCCAGTTCGGACAGGGGGTACGGAAACACCATATATTTT.

The V and J genes are TRBV6-5 and TRBJ1-1; 9 bases agree with TRBD1. The CDR3 is made up of 13 amino acids. The V gene's germline CDR1 is MNHEY and CDR2 SVGAGI. V shed 7 bases and J 4 bases; nucleotides not matched to a gene: 4. CDR3 sequence reads: CASTGTGLTEAFF. The CDR3 region has the DNA TGTGCCAGCACCGGGACAGGGCTCACTGAAGCTTTCTTT.

Points on this clone: Other DNA sequences in this sample translate to the same CDR3. J is TRBJ2-6 and V is TRBV5-6; D gene uncertain. This CDR3 contains 15 residues. Germline CDR1 is SGHDT and CDR2 is YYEEEE. Trimming shortened V by 0 bases and J by 0 bases, and 4 bases separated the two germline ends. The CDR3 loop reads CASSLGLSGANVLTF. CDR3 in DNA: TGTGCCAGCAGCTTGGGGCTCTCTGGGGCCAACGTCCTGACTTTC.

The chain joins TRBV27 to TRBJ2-1, with a possible D match to TRBD1 (5 bases). Germline CDR1 is MNHEY and CDR2 is SMNVEV (reference sequence). Trimming took off 3 bases at V and 0 bases at J, with 6 bases between the two ends. The CDR3 is made up of 14 amino acids. The CDR3 DNA is TGTGCCAGCAGTTTTGACAGCTCCTACAATGAGCAGTTCTTC. Its translation: CASSFDSSYNEQFF.

In this sample, this clone turned up once. The chain joins TRBV28 to TRBJ2-3, with D possibly TRBD2 on 5 matching bases. Deletions cut 3 bases from V and 6 bases from J, with 7 bases between. CDR1 MDHEN and CDR2 SYDVKM come from the germline V gene. The CDR3 has 12 residues. This chain's CDR3 is CASSFLADTQYF. The DNA for the CDR3 is TGTGCCAGCAGTTTTTTAGCGGATACGCAGTATTTT.

This chain uses TRBV4-2 with TRBJ2-5, with 8 bases identical to TRBD2. Unmatched junction bases numbered 2, after V lost 0 bases and J lost 2 bases. The V gene's germline CDR1 is LGHNA and CDR2 YNFKEQ. The CDR3 runs 15 residues. The CDR3 protein is CASSQDERGQETQYF. The CDR3 coding sequence is TGTGCCAGCAGCCAAGACGAGCGGGGGCAAGAGACCCAGTACTTC.

This sequence joins TRBV25-1 and TRBJ2-5; 10 bases are a match to TRBD1. J was trimmed by 5 bases and V by 8 bases; bases with no gene match: 5. The CDR3 loop spans 13 amino acids. Germline V gene lookup returns CDR1 MGHDK and CDR2 SYGVNS. Written as DNA, the CDR3 is TGTGCCAGCCGGACAGGGGGTATGGAGACCCAGTACTTC. Encoded protein: CASRTGGMETQYF.

The chain joins TRBV27 to TRBJ1-3; TRBD1 matches 7 bases. Germline values: CDR1 MNHEY, CDR2 SMNVEV (reference sequence). This CDR3 is built from 15 residues. Trimming removed 3 bases from V and 3 bases from J; junction bases left unmatched: 5. The CDR3 loop is CASSFQGVVGNTIYF. CDR3 DNA: TGTGCCAGCAGTTTTCAGGGGGTAGTTGGAAACACCATATATTTT.

The chain carries TRBV4-1 and TRBJ1-6, with 9 bases lining up with TRBD1. From germline, CDR1 is MGHRA and CDR2 YSYEKL. The CDR3 length is 19 residues. Trimming at V came to 3 bases and at J to 4 bases, leaving 13 bases not matched to a gene. The CDR3 DNA is TGCGCCAGCAGCCAGGAAGGAGGGGACAGGGACCCGTATAATTCACCCCTCCACTTT. This codes for CASSQEGGDRDPYNSPLHF.

This clone was recorded once. This chain links TRBV4-2 with TRBJ2-7, with 14 bases matching TRBD2. The length of the CDR3 is 18 residues. In germline, CDR1 is LGHNA, CDR2 YNFKEQ. V lost 1 base to trimming and J lost 1 base; unmatched junction nucleotides: 6. CDR3 in amino acids: CASSQARTSGRISYEQYF. In DNA, the CDR3 is TGTGCCAGCAGCCAAGCTAGGACTAGCGGGAGGATTTCCTACGAGCAGTACTTC.

This sequence joins TRBV10-2 and TRBJ2-7; 7 nucleotides line up with TRBD2. This CDR3 is 16 amino acids long. V was pared by 3 bases and J by 3 bases, with 11 bases of the junction left unmatched. Germline-derived CDR1 and CDR2 are WSHSY and SAAADI. CDR3 sequence reads: CASSDGIGRENYEQYF. The CDR3 DNA sequence: TGCGCCAGCAGTGACGGGATAGGGCGGGAGAACTACGAGCAGTACTTC.

The chain couples TRBV5-1 to TRBJ1-2; D uncertain. V lost 0 bases and J 4 bases, leaving 13 bases between the germline ends. CDR3 length: 15 amino acids. Germline values: CDR1 SGHRS, CDR2 YFSETQ. CDR3 sequence reads: CASSLAGNSGYGYTF. CDR3 sequence (DNA): TGCGCCAGCAGCTTGGCCGGGAATAGCGGCTATGGCTACACCTTC.